What follows are 9 T cell receptor beta chains derived from one specimen sequenced in a study of shared clonotypes between healthy human individuals. Here immunoSEQ multiplex PCR was the method, and the copy in TCRdb shows in-frame clones only, minus some. This table has some 470,000 clones, less than 80% appearing once. Sequencing was carried out using PBMCs. The receptors stem from a woman in her 40s in good health. Some clones in this sample may be carry-over from other donors' samples.

This clone was counted between two and nine times. The chain couples TRBV5-4 to TRBJ2-2; D gene ambiguous. CDR1 is SGHNT and CDR2 is YYREEE in the germline V gene (reference sequence). The ends were cut back, 0 bases at V and 1 base at J, with 13 bases in the middle. The length of the CDR3 is 17 residues. CDR3 nucleotide sequence: TGTGCCAGCAGCTTGGTGCCCCACCCGGTGAACACCGGGGAGCTGTTTTTT. It encodes CASSLVPHPVNTGELFF. The whole variable domain, remainder taken from reference TRBV5-4 and TRBJ2-2, is ETGVTQSPTHLIKTRGQQVTLRCSSQSGHNTVSWYQQALGQGPQFIFQYYREEENGRGNFPPRFSGLQFPNYSSELNVNALELDDSALYLCASSLVPHPVNTGELFFGEGSRLTVL.

This clone was recorded only once. The chain couples TRBV27 to TRBJ2-7, with D possibly TRBD1 on 5 matching bases. V was pared by 3 bases and J by 6 bases, with 15 bases between. Germline values: CDR1 MNHEY, CDR2 SMNVEV (reference sequence). This CDR3 is 14 amino acids long. The CDR3 loop reads CASSFDSRLGEQYF. The CDR3 DNA sequence: TGTGCCAGCAGTTTTGACAGCCGGCTGGGCGAGCAGTACTTC.

The V call is TRBV2, the J call TRBJ2-7; weak D call: TRBD1 (7 bases). The germline CDR1 and CDR2 sequences are SNHLY and FYNNEI. The V gene lost 4 bases and the J gene lost 3 bases, with 13 bases spanning the gap. The CDR3 covers 14 residues. CDR3 sequence reads: CASSVPGGHYEQYF. The CDR3 bases are TGTGCCAGCAGTGTTCCAGGGGGGCACTACGAGCAGTACTTC.

This clone was seen just once. A much larger clone differs by one base, so this may be a read error. The chain employs TRBV19 and TRBJ2-1; D remains unclear. Trimming cost V 0 bases and J 3 bases, with 3 bases left between them. The CDR3 is 13 amino acids. Germline V gene sequence: CDR1 LNHDA, CDR2 SQIVND (reference sequence). CDR3 protein: CASSIDSYNEQFF. CDR3 nucleotide sequence: TGTGCCAGTAGTATAGACAGCTACAATGAGCAGTTCTTC. The full variable domain, with the rest looked up from reference TRBV19 and TRBJ2-1, is DGGITQSPKYLFRKEGQNVTLSCEQNLNHDAMYWYRQDPGQGLRLIYYSQIVNDFQKGDIAEGYSVSREKKESFPLTVTSAQKNPTAFYLCASSIDSYNEQFFGPGTRLTVL.

The V and J genes are TRBV10-3 and TRBJ1-3, with D possibly TRBD1 on 5 matching bases. Germline values: CDR1 ENHRY, CDR2 SYGVKD. There are 15 residues in the CDR3. V was trimmed by 4 bases and J by 2 bases, leaving 12 bases between them. CDR3 DNA: TGTGCCATCAGTGGGACCACGGACACTGGAAACACCATATATTTT. Translated, it gives CAISGTTDTGNTIYF.

The rearrangement links TRBV19 to TRBJ2-1, with TRBD2 matching 8 bases. Germline loops: CDR1 LNHDA, CDR2 SQIVND (reference sequence). This CDR3 is built from 14 residues. V lost 6 bases and J lost 3; bases outside the gene matches: 4. The CDR3 protein is CASRSGSFYNEQFF. The CDR3 nucleotides read TGTGCCAGTAGGAGCGGGAGTTTCTACAATGAGCAGTTCTTC.

This clone appeared a single time. This chain joins TRBV5-1 and TRBJ2-1, with unresolved D. Trimming took off 3 bases at V and 6 bases at J, with 10 bases between the two ends. CDR1 and CDR2 (germline): SGHRS, YFSETQ. This CDR3 comprises 13 residues. As DNA, the CDR3 is TGCGCCAGCAGCTCAACGCCGGGCAATGAGCAGTTCTTC. As protein: CASSSTPGNEQFF.

In the case of this clone: Other DNA variants within this sample encode the same CDR3. The CDR3 is CASSRDRSSYEQYF. In DNA form, the CDR3 reads TGTGCCAGTAGTCGGGACAGGAGCTCCTACGAGCAGTACTTC. The V and J genes are TRBV19 and TRBJ2-7; 8 bases agree with TRBD1. J gave up 0 bases and V 5 bases, and 3 bases lay outside the gene matches. CDR3 size: 14 residues. Germline V lookup: CDR1 LNHDA, CDR2 SQIVND (reference sequence).

The genes are TRBV5-4 and TRBJ2-2; TRBD2 matches at 8 bases. J lost 6 bases, V lost 0 bases, and 4 bases had no gene match. The CDR3 spans 15 residues. Germline CDR1 and CDR2: SGHNT and YYREEE (reference sequence). CDR3 in DNA: TGTGCCAGCAGCTTGGAGGGACTAGGATCCGGGGAGCTGTTTTTT. Translation: CASSLEGLGSGELFF.